What follows are 14 T cell receptor beta chains derived from one specimen sequenced in a study of T cell changes during pregnancy in multiple sclerosis. Libraries were prepared by immunoSEQ multiplex PCR; TCRdb keeps only in-frame clonotypes and omits some of them. The table shows 50,000 or so clones, with roughly 90% occurring only once. Specimen: CD4+ T cells from peripheral blood mononuclear cells, collected after pregnancy. The receptors were sampled from a female donor with multiple sclerosis, enrolled in a pregnancy study.

The V and J genes are TRBV5-1 and TRBJ2-3, with a possible D match to TRBD2 (6 bases). Trimming cost V 4 bases and J 1 base, with 13 bases left between them. This CDR3 is built from 15 residues. Germline CDR1 SGHRS, CDR2 YFSETQ. CDR3 residues: CASSIRGVGTDTQYF. The CDR3 bases are TGCGCCAGCAGCATTCGCGGGGTGGGCACAGATACGCAGTATTTT.

V is TRBV2 and J is TRBJ1-4; D possibly corresponds to TRBD1 (5 bases). Germline V gene lookup returns CDR1 SNHLY and CDR2 FYNNEI. The V end was cut by 6 bases, the J end by 3 bases, with 8 bases between. CDR3 size: 13 residues. CDR3 DNA sequence: TGTGCCAGCAGGACAGCTCCTAATGAAAAACTGTTTTTT. It is translated as CASRTAPNEKLFF. Full variable domain (rest looked up from reference TRBV2 and TRBJ1-4): EPEVTQTPSHQVTQMGQEVILRCVPISNHLYFYWYRQILGQKVEFLVSFYNNEISEKSEIFDDQFSVERPDGSNFTLKIRSTKLEDSAMYFCASRTAPNEKLFFGSGTQLSVL.

V is TRBV18 and J is TRBJ1-1, with TRBD1 matching 8 bases. The CDR3 consists of 18 residues. V dropped 3 bases and J dropped 9; count of bases not matched to a gene: 21. Germline V gene data show CDR1 as KGHSH and CDR2 as LQKENI. CDR3 DNA: TGTGCCAGCTCACCTGACCGACTCACCGGGACAGGAAGATCTCAAGCTTTCTTT. Translation gives CASSPDRLTGTGRSQAFF.

The V call is TRBV19, the J call TRBJ2-1; TRBD2 matches at 7 bases. V dropped 5 bases and J dropped 7; count of bases not matched to a gene: 8. The CDR3 covers 14 residues. Germline values: CDR1 LNHDA, CDR2 SQIVND (reference sequence). CDR3 DNA sequence: TGTGCCAGTAGTGGGGGAGGGCCCGGGAATGAGCAGTTCTTC. Encoded protein: CASSGGGPGNEQFF.

A word on this clone: One end of the junction fails to match germline, which may point to a read error. The chain has TRBV7-7 and TRBJ2-3, with TRBD1 identical over 9 bases. Germline CDR1 SSHAT, CDR2 FNYEAQ (reference sequence). The CDR3 contains 14 residues. The CDR3 loop reads CASSLDRGSDTQYF. The CDR3 DNA follows: TGTGCTAGCAGCTTAGACAGGGGGTCAGATACGCAGTATTTT.

This chain links TRBV11-2 with TRBJ2-3, with D perhaps matching TRBD2 (5 bases). Trimming took 5 bases from V and 1 from J, leaving 10 bases between them. The CDR3 covers 14 residues. The V gene's germline CDR1 is SGHAT and CDR2 FQNNGV. The CDR3 DNA sequence: TGTGCCAGCAGCCCAGCTAGCCGCACAGATACGCAGTATTTT. Translation: CASSPASRTDTQYF.

This clone was counted between two and nine times. The genes are TRBV18 and TRBJ1-1; D gene uncertain. CDR1 is KGHSH, CDR2 LQKENI, per germline. Trimming left V 2 bases short and J 0 bases short, with 4 bases between. This CDR3 comprises 13 residues. CDR3 protein: CASSPNMNTEAFF. Here the CDR3 DNA reads TGTGCCAGCTCACCAAACATGAACACTGAAGCTTTCTTT.

The chain couples TRBV6-1 to TRBJ2-5, with 8 bases that match TRBD1. V trimming: 8 bases; J trimming: 2 bases; junction bases outside the gene matches: 7. From germline, CDR1 is MNHNS and CDR2 SASEGT. The CDR3 runs to 14 residues. CDR3 coding DNA: TGTGCCAGCGGACCACAGGGGGTTCAAGAGACCCAGTACTTC. Translated: CASGPQGVQETQYF.

V gene TRBV7-8 combines with J gene TRBJ2-5; 9 nucleotides line up with TRBD2. Germline-derived CDR1 and CDR2 are SGHVS and FQNEAQ. The V segment lost 3 bases and the J segment 3 bases; nucleotides outside the gene matches: 14. The length of the CDR3 is 18 residues. CDR3 region: CASSFGLISGSFEETQYF. DNA of the CDR3: TGTGCCAGCAGCTTTGGACTAATTAGCGGGAGTTTTGAAGAGACCCAGTACTTC. Supplemented by reference TRBV7-8 and TRBJ2-5, the full variable domain reads GAGVSQSPRYKVAKRGQDVALRCDPISGHVSLFWYQQALGQGPEFLTYFQNEAQLDKSGLPSDRFFAERPEGSVSTLKIQRTQQEDSAVYLCASSFGLISGSFEETQYFGPGTRLLVL.

The genes are TRBV11-2 and TRBJ2-7; possibly TRBD2 for D (6 bases). CDR1 and CDR2 from the germline V gene are SGHAT and FQNNGV. CDR3 length: 14 residues. V gave up 4 bases and J gave up 2 bases, with 12 bases separating them. CDR3 in DNA: TGTGCCAGCAGCTCTCCCGGCGGGACCTACGAGCAGTACTTC. Its translation is CASSSPGGTYEQYF.

As regards this clone: The sample contains more than one DNA sequence encoding this CDR3. This chain links TRBV5-4 with TRBJ2-7, with TRBD1 matching over 10 bases. The V segment lost 6 bases and the J segment 2 bases; nucleotides outside the gene matches: 5. The length of the CDR3 is 14 residues. CDR1 is SGHNT and CDR2 is YYREEE in the germline V gene (reference sequence). This CDR3 reads CASKPGQGPYEQYF. CDR3 nucleotide sequence: TGTGCCAGCAAACCGGGACAGGGGCCCTACGAGCAGTACTTC. The full variable domain, in which reference TRBV5-4 and TRBJ2-7 provide the parts outside the CDR3, is ETGVTQSPTHLIKTRGQQVTLRCSSQSGHNTVSWYQQALGQGPQFIFQYYREEENGRGNFPPRFSGLQFPNYSSELNVNALELDDSALYLCASKPGQGPYEQYFGPGTRLTVT.

The genes are TRBV5-6 and TRBJ1-2; 8 positions match TRBD1. This CDR3 comprises 13 residues. V shed 4 bases, J shed 7 bases, and the junction held 6 bases outside the gene matches. Germline CDR1 is SGHDT and CDR2 is YYEEEE. The CDR3 loop is CASSPGQGRGYTF. The CDR3 DNA reads TGTGCCAGCAGCCCTGGACAGGGACGTGGCTACACCTTC. Variable domain in full (rest from reference TRBV5-6 and TRBJ1-2): DAGVTQSPTHLIKTRGQQVTLRCSPKSGHDTVSWYQQALGQGPQFIFQYYEEEERQRGNFPDRFSGHQFPNYSSELNVNALLLGDSALYLCASSPGQGRGYTFGSGTRLTVV.

The rearrangement links TRBV28 to TRBJ1-2; TRBD1 might be the D (6 bases). This CDR3 region has 15 residues. V was cut by 2 bases and J by 6 bases, with 16 bases left in between. The germline V gene encodes CDR1 MDHEN and CDR2 SYDVKM. The CDR3 DNA reads as TGTGCCAGCAGTTTAGGGGACAACTTATCTCATGGCTACACCTTC. This gives the protein CASSLGDNLSHGYTF.

The chain has TRBV6-5 and TRBJ1-5; TRBD1 is a possible D gene (5 bases). The germline V and J ends were trimmed by 5 bases and 6 bases, with 11 bases remaining between them. There are 13 residues in the CDR3. Germline V gives CDR1 MNHEY, CDR2 SVGAGI. CDR3 in DNA: TGTGCCAGCAGTCCACGGGGGGGTCAGCCCCAGCATTTT. Protein product: CASSPRGGQPQHF.